This T cell receptor beta chain was identified during a study of blood T cell repertoires in COVID-19. CDR3 length: 13 amino acids. Germline loops: CDR1 MNHEY, CDR2 SVGAGI. The junction had 8 bases not matched to a gene; V was cut back by 10 bases and J by 7 bases. Sequencing used immunoSEQ multiplex PCR; TCRdb keeps in-frame clones, though not all of them. The sample holds more than 50,000 clones, around 90% seen once. Material for sequencing was peripheral blood. This sequence joins TRBV6-5 and TRBJ2-2; the match to TRBD1 covers 8 bases. This TCR derives from a man between 60 and 75 years old with active COVID-19. The CDR3: CATLTGDGGELFF. DNA of the CDR3: TGTGCCACCCTGACAGGGGATGGCGGGGAGCTGTTTTTT.